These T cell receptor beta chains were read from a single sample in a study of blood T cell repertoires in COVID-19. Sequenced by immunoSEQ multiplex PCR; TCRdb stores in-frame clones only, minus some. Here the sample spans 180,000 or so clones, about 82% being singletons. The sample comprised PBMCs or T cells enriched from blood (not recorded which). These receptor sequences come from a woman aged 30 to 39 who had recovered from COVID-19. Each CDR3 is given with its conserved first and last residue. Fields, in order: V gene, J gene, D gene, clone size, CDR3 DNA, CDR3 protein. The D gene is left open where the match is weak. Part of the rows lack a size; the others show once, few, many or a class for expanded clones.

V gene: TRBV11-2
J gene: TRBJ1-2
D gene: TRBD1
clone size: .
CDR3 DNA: TGTGCCAGCAGCTCTTATCGAGGGGGCTTCTATGGCTACACCTTC
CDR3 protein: CASSSYRGGFYGYTF

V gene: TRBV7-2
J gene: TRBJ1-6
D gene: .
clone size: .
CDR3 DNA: TGTGCCAGCAGCCAACAGGGTCGGTCACCCCTCCACTTT
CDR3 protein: CASSQQGRSPLHF

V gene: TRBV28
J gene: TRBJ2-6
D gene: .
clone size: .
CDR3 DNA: TGTGCCAGCAGTTTAAGTGCAGGGTCCCCCTCTGGGGCCAACGTCCTGACTTTC
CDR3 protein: CASSLSAGSPSGANVLTF

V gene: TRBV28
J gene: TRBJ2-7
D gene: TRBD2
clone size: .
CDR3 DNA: TGTGCCAGCAGCTCTCCTTCATTAGCGGGAGGGGGATACGAGCAGTACTTC
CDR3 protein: CASSSPSLAGGGYEQYF

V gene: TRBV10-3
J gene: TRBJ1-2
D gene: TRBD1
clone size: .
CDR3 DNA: TGTGCCATCAGTGGGACCGGGACAGGGGGCGACACCTTC
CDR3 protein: CAISGTGTGGDTF

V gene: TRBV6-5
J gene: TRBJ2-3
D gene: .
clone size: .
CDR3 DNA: TGTGCCAGCAGCGCCGGGGATACGCAGTATTTT
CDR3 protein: CASSAGDTQYF

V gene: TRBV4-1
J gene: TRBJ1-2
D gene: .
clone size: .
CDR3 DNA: TGCGCCAGCAGCCTCGCACCGGGATCTACAGCTGGCTACACCTTC
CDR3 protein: CASSLAPGSTAGYTF

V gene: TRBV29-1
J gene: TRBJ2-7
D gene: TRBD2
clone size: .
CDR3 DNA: TGCAGCGTTGAAGACGTTAGCGGGACTTCTGGGTACGAGCAGTACTTC
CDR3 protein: CSVEDVSGTSGYEQYF

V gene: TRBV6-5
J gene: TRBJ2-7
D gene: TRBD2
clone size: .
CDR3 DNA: TGTGCCAGCAGTTACCTCGCGGGGGGATACGAGCAGTACTTC
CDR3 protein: CASSYLAGGYEQYF

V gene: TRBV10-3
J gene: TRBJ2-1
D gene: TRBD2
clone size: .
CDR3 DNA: TGTGCCATCAGTGAGCTCACTAGCGGGAGGGGCAATGAGCAGTTCTTC
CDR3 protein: CAISELTSGRGNEQFF

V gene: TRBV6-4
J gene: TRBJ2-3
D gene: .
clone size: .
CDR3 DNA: TGTGCCAGCGGGAGCAGTGATACAGATACGCAGTATTTT
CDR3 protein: CASGSSDTDTQYF

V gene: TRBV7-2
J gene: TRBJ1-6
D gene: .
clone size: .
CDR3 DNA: TGTGCCAGCAGCTTAGCGCCGGACAGATACTATAATTCACCCCTCCACTTT
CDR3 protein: CASSLAPDRYYNSPLHF

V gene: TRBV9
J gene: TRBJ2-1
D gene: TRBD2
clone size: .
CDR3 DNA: TGTGCCAGCAGCGAGAGCGGGAGGGCCTATTCTGAGCAGTTCTTC
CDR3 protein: CASSESGRAYSEQFF

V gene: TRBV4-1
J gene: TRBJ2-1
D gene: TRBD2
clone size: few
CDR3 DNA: TGCGCCAGCAGCCAAGAACAGCGGGAGGGCGAGCAGTTCTTC
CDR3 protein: CASSQEQREGEQFF

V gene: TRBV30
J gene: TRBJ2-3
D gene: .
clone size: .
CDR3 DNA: TGTGCCTGGAACAGGGGCACAGATACGCAGTATTTT
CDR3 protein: CAWNRGTDTQYF

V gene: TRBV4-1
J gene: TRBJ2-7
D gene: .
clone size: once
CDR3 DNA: TGCGCCAGCAGTCCCTTTGGGGGCCACGAGCAGTACTTC
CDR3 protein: CASSPFGGHEQYF

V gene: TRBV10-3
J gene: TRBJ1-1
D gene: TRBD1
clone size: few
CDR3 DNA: TGTGCCATCAGTGAGGTGTCAGGGGGCACTGAAGCTTTCTTT
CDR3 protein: CAISEVSGGTEAFF

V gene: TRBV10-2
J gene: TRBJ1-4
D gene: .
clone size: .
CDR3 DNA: TGCGCCAGCACGTACGGGAGGGCAACTAATGAAAAACTGTTTTTT
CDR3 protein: CASTYGRATNEKLFF

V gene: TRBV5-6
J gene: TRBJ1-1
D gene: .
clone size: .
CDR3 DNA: TGTGCCAGCAGCCCCGACGGGTACACTGAAGCTTTCTTT
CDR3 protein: CASSPDGYTEAFF

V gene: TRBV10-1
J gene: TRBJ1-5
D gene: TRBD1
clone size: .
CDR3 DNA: TGCGCCAGCATTGGGACAGAGCATAGCAATCAGCCCCAGCATTTT
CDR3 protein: CASIGTEHSNQPQHF

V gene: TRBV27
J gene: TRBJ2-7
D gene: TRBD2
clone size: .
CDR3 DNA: TGTGCCAGCAGTTTCAGTGGCGGGAGGGCCAATCGATACGAGCAGTACTTC
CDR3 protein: CASSFSGGRANRYEQYF

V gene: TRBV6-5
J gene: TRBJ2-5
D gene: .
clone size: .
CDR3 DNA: TGTGCCAGCAGTTACTCGACTAGTGTAGTGACCCAGTACTTC
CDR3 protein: CASSYSTSVVTQYF

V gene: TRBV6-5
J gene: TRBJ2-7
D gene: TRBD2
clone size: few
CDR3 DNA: TGTGCCAGCAATCGGGGGGAACTGTCCTACGAGCAGTACTTC
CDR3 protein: CASNRGELSYEQYF

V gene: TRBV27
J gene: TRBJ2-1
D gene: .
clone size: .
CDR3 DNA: TGTGCCAGCAGTTTTTCTGCTAATCGGGAGTTCACCCATGAGCAGTTCTTC
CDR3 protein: CASSFSANREFTHEQFF

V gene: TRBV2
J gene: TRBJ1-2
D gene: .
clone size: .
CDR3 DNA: TGTGCCAGCAGTGTCTCACAGGCGGCTAACTATGGCTACACCTTC
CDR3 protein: CASSVSQAANYGYTF

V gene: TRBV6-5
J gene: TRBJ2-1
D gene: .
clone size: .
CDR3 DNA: TGTGCCAGCTTCCCAGCGGCAATGTCGGAGCAGTTCTTC
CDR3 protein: CASFPAAMSEQFF

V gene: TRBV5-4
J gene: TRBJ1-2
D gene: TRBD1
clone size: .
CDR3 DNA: TGTGCCAGCAGCCCTCCGGGACAGGGGGGCTATGGCTACACCTTC
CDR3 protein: CASSPPGQGGYGYTF

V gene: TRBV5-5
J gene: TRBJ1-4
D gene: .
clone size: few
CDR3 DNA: TGTGCCAGCAGCAGGACAGTGAGTAATGAAAAACTGTTTTTT
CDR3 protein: CASSRTVSNEKLFF

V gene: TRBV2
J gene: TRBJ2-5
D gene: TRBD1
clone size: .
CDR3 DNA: TGTGCCAGCAGTGAAGGCCGGACAGGGGAAAAGACCCAGTACTTC
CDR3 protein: CASSEGRTGEKTQYF

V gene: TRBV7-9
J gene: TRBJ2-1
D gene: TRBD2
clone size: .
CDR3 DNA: TGTGCCAGCAGCCCGGGACTAGCGAACAATGAGCAGTTCTTC
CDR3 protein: CASSPGLANNEQFF

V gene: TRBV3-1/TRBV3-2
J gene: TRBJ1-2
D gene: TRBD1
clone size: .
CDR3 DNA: TGTGCCAGCAGCCACCCCCCGACAGGGTTGGCTAACTATGGCTACACCTTC
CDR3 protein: CASSHPPTGLANYGYTF

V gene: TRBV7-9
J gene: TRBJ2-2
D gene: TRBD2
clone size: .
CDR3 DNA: TGTGCCAGCAGCTTAGGGGCTAGCGGGATAGGCTCCGGGGAGCTGTTTTTT
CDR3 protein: CASSLGASGIGSGELFF

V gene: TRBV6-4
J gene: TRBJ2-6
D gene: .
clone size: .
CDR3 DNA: TGTGCCAGCAGTGATGGACACTCTGGGGCCAACGTCCTGACTTTC
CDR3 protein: CASSDGHSGANVLTF

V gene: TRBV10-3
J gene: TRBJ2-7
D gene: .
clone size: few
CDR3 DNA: TGTGCCATCAGTGAGCCGGACAGCTCCTACGAGCAGTACTTC
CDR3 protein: CAISEPDSSYEQYF

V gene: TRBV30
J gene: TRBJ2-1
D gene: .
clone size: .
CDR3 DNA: TGTGCCTGGACCCGCGGGGGCTCCGGAGACGATGAGCAGTTCTTC
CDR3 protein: CAWTRGGSGDDEQFF

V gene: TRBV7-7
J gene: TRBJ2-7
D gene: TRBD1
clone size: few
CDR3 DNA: TGTGCTAGCAGCCCTGGGACAGTATTCGGGGAGCAGTACTTC
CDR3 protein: CASSPGTVFGEQYF

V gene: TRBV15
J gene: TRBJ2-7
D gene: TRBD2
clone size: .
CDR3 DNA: TGTGCCACCAGCAGGGGACTAGCGGGAGGGAGCTCCTACGAGCAGTACTTC
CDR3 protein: CATSRGLAGGSSYEQYF

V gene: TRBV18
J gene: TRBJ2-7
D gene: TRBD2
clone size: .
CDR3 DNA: TGTGCCAGCTCACCGAGCGGGGTGACCTACGAGCAGTACTTC
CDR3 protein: CASSPSGVTYEQYF

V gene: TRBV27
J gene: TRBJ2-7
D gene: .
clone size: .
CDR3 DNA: TGTGCCAGCAGTAACCAGGGGATTAGCTCCTACGAGCAGTACTTC
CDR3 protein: CASSNQGISSYEQYF

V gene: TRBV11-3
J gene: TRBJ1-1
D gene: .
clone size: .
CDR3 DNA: TGTGCCAGCAGCTTCCGTAACACTGAAGCTTTCTTT
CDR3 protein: CASSFRNTEAFF

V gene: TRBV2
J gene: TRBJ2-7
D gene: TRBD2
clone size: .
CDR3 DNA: TGTGCCAGCAGTGACGGGGGACTAGCGGGAGGGAGCTCCTACGAGCAGTACTTC
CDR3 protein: CASSDGGLAGGSSYEQYF

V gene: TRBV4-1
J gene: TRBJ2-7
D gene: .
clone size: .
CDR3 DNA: TGCGCCAGCAGCCAGGTAGCCAGTTACGAGCAGTACTTC
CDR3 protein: CASSQVASYEQYF

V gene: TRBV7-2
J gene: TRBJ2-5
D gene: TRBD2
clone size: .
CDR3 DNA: TGTGCCAGCAGCTTAGCTAGCGGGAGGTTGGGAGAGGAGACCCAGTACTTC
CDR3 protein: CASSLASGRLGEETQYF

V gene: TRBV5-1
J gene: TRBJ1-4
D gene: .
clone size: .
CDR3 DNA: TGCGCCAGCAGCCCCGGACAGCGTAATGAAAAACTGTTTTTT
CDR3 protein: CASSPGQRNEKLFF

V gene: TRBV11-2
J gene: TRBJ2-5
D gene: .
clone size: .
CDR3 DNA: TGTGCCAGCAGCCGAGCCGGGTCTCAAGAGACCCAGTACTTC
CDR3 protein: CASSRAGSQETQYF

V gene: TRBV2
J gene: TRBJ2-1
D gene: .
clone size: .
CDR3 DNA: TGTGCCAGCAGTGATTTAGGGGCGATTGAGCAGTTCTTC
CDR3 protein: CASSDLGAIEQFF

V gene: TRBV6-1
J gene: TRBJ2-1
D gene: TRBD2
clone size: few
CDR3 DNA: TGTGCCAGCAGTGAGTTAGGGCTAGCGGGCGGGAATGAGCAGTTCTTC
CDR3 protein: CASSELGLAGGNEQFF

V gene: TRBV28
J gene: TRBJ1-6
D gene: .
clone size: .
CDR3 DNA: TGTGCCAGCAGCACCAACAGGGTAGGGTCCTATAATTCACCCCTCCACTTT
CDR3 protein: CASSTNRVGSYNSPLHF

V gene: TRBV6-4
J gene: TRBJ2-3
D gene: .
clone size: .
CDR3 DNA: TGTGCCAGCAGTGACATCCAGTTTGGCACAGATACGCAGTATTTT
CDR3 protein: CASSDIQFGTDTQYF

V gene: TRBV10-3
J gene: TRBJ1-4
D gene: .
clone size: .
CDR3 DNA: TGTGCCATCAGTGAGTCCGCCGGGGGGACTGAAAAACTGTTTTTT
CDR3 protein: CAISESAGGTEKLFF

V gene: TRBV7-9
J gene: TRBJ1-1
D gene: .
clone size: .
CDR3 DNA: TGTGCCAGCAGCTTAGGCGGGGGGCAAGACACTGAAGCTTTCTTT
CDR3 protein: CASSLGGGQDTEAFF